The clone carrying this TCR beta chain appeared a few times. Its antigen remains unknown. The data were taken from a study of post-analysis software for immune sequencing data. Findings of the study overall: Strong co-clustering by F measure linked samples that shared a preparation batch. Multiple sclerosis patients showed significantly lower normalized Chao1 diversity than controls did. Elevated frequency relative to controls characterized four or five TRBV segments in patients, TRBV5-6, TRBV5-1 and TRBV20-1 among them.

Unique molecular identifiers tagged the TCR beta cDNA libraries. Each CDR3 protein is one row after TCRdb ran MiXCR on the PCR reads. The table records around 160,000 distinct CDR3 sequences, under 40% of them present only once. Germline V gene data show CDR1 as DFQATT and CDR2 as SNEGSKA (reference sequence). V was clipped by 5 bases and J by 0 bases, with 10 bases between them. CDR3 size: 13 residues. The origin of this receptor is a girl aged 5-17 years with multiple sclerosis. The starting material was blood, obtained after autologous hematopoietic stem cell transplantation. This chain uses TRBV20-1 with TRBJ2-5; no reliable D call. The CDR3 loop reads CSAEDRYQETQYF. The CDR3 DNA follows: TGCAGTGCTGAAGACCGGTACCAAGAGACCCAGTACTTC.